The sample holds a few counts of the clone carrying this TCR beta chain. Amplification of TCR beta CDR3 regions was performed using RNA transcripts as template. The study used the HTBI primer set for a first-round RT-PCR of the TCR CDR3. TCRdb re-analysed the multiplex PCR reads in MiXCR, keeping a single row per CDR3 protein. Seen here are hundreds of thousands of distinct CDR3 sequences, 20% to 25% observed once, and the top ten hold around 28%. The data stem from a study of T cells in Graves' hyperthyroidism and ophthalmopathy. The wider study: Peripheral blood was drawn at first diagnosis, prior to all treatment.

The CDR3 totals 16 residues. Germline V gene sequence: CDR1 SGHDN, CDR2 FVKESK. Trimming pared 0 bases from V and 3 bases from J, leaving 11 bases between. The sample was blood. This chain links TRBV14 with TRBJ2-2, with D perhaps matching TRBD2 (6 bases). This sequence originates from a man between 35 and 55 years old with Graves' hyperthyroidism that later progressed to Graves' ophthalmopathy. Written as DNA, the CDR3 is TGTGCCAGCAGCCAAGAACGGCGGGGCGACACCGGGGAGCTGTTTTTT. This translates into CASSQERRGDTGELFF.